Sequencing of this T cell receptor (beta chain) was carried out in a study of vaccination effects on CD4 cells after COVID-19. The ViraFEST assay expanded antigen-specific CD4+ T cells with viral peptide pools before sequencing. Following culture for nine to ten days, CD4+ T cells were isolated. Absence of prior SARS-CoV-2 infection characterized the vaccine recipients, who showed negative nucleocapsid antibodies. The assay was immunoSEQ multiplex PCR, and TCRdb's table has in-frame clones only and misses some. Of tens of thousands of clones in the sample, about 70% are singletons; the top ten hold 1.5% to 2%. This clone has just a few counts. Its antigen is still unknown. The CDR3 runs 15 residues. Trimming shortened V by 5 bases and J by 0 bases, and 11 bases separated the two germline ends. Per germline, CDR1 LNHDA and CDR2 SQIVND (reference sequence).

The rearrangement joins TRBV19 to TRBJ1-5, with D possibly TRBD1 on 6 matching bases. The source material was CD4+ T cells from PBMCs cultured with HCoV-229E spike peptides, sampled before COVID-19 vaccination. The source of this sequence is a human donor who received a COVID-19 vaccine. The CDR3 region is CASSHAGVSNQPQHF. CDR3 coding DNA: TGTGCCAGTAGTCATGCAGGGGTTAGCAATCAGCCCCAGCATTTT.